The next 14 T cell receptor beta chains were all read from a single sample in a study of CD8+ T cells in alopecia areata. Following RNA extraction, reverse transcription yielded cDNA that acted as the sequencing template. Assay used: immunoSEQ multiplex PCR; TCRdb lists only in-frame clones, some missing. This sample has 110,000 to 150,000 clones; 50% to 65% occur once, and the top ten carry less than 20%. Treatment specified: oral pan-JAK inhibitor, 5-10 mg twice daily. The sample in question was CD8+ T cells sorted from blood, obtained at week 4, from a patient treated with tofacitinib. Every receptor here comes from a human donor with alopecia areata.

This clone was seen a handful of times. J is TRBJ1-5 and V is TRBV4-1; D ambiguous. Germline V lookup: CDR1 MGHRA, CDR2 YSYEKL. V lost 3 bases and J 4 bases, leaving 7 bases between the germline ends. The CDR3 runs 13 residues. CDR3 nucleotides: TGCGCCAGCAGCCAGTCCCCAAATCAGCCCCAGCATTTT. It translates to CASSQSPNQPQHF.

V usage is TRBV6-6 and J usage is TRBJ1-1; D is unclear. The CDR3 length is 13 residues. V shed 0 bases and J shed 5 bases, with 7 bases lying between them. Germline-derived CDR1 and CDR2 are MNHNY and SVGAGI (reference sequence). The CDR3 coding sequence is TGTGCCAGCAGTTACTCCACAGAGACTGAAGCTTTCTTT. Translation: CASSYSTETEAFF.

This sequence joins TRBV15 and TRBJ2-6, with D perhaps matching TRBD1 or TRBD2 (6 bases each). Germline assignment: CDR1 LNHNV and CDR2 YYDKDF (reference sequence). V was trimmed by 3 bases and J by 3 bases, leaving 12 bases between them. This CDR3 is built from 16 residues. DNA for the CDR3: TGTGCCACCAGCAGGTTGGGGGGCGGTGGGGCCAACGTCCTGACTTTC. Amino acids: CATSRLGGGGANVLTF.

CDR3 nucleotides: TGCGCCAGCAGCACCTCGACGGGATCCTACGAGCAGTACTTC. This sequence encodes CASSTSTGSYEQYF. J is TRBJ2-7 and V is TRBV5-1; D possibly corresponds to TRBD2 (5 bases). CDR3 length: 14 residues. Between the trimmed V and J ends, which lost 4 bases and 1 base, there was a span of 12 bases. CDR1 is SGHRS, CDR2 YFSETQ, per germline.

V usage is TRBV7-8 and J usage is TRBJ2-5; 7 nucleotides match TRBD1. The ends lost 5 bases at V and 3 bases at J; junction bases unmatched: 15. This CDR3 is built from 17 residues. CDR1 and CDR2 (germline): SGHVS, FQNEAQ. This CDR3 is CASSPRTGQEPKETQYF. The DNA for the CDR3 is TGTGCCAGCAGCCCACGGACAGGCCAGGAACCGAAAGAGACCCAGTACTTC.

The chain couples TRBV6-5 to TRBJ2-3; D gene uncertain. Germline V CDR1 and CDR2: MNHEY, SVGAGI. The CDR3 totals 16 residues. Trimming removed 0 bases from V and 0 bases from J, with 10 bases in between. The CDR3 coding sequence is TGTGCCAGCAGTTACTCGATCGGTTCTAGCACAGATACGCAGTATTTT. It encodes CASSYSIGSSTDTQYF.

The chain combines TRBV5-6 with TRBJ1-2; D is uncertain. Germline V CDR1 and CDR2: SGHDT, YYEEEE. The CDR3 runs 13 residues. V was pared by 2 bases and J by 4 bases, with 9 bases between. CDR3 bases: TGTGCCAGCAGCTTAGGGCAGGTCTATGGCTACACCTTC. Encoded protein: CASSLGQVYGYTF. The full variable domain, completed using reference TRBV5-6 and TRBJ1-2, is DAGVTQSPTHLIKTRGQQVTLRCSPKSGHDTVSWYQQALGQGPQFIFQYYEEEERQRGNFPDRFSGHQFPNYSSELNVNALLLGDSALYLCASSLGQVYGYTFGSGTRLTVV.

V gene TRBV9 combines with J gene TRBJ2-7; D unclear. This CDR3 has 14 residues. Per the germline V gene, CDR1 is SGDLS and CDR2 is YYNGEE. V was cut by 0 bases and J by 3 bases, with 10 bases left in between. The CDR3 DNA reads TGTGCCAGCAGCGTAGGAGGAACAGACTACGAGCAGTACTTC. It specifies CASSVGGTDYEQYF.

J is TRBJ2-7 and V is TRBV6-5; D is perhaps TRBD2 (5 bases). Germline assignment: CDR1 MNHEY and CDR2 SVGAGI. The CDR3 covers 12 residues. The V gene lost 6 bases and the J gene lost 3 bases, with 9 bases spanning the gap. This chain's CDR3 is CASSTGNYEQYF. The CDR3, as DNA: TGTGCCAGCAGCACCGGGAACTACGAGCAGTACTTC.

The chain joins TRBV11-1 to TRBJ2-5; D call uncertain. The germline gives CDR1 SGHAT, CDR2 FQDESV (reference sequence). The CDR3 runs to 13 residues. V gave up 2 bases and J gave up 5 bases, with 9 bases separating them. The CDR3 region has the DNA TGTGCCAGCAGCTTACGGGCTGGCGAGACCCAGTACTTC. Translation: CASSLRAGETQYF.

The rearrangement joins TRBV5-1 to TRBJ2-3, with TRBD2 matching 8 bases. Germline-derived CDR1 and CDR2 are SGHRS and YFSETQ. The V gene end was trimmed by 7 bases and the J gene end by 2 bases; junction bases not matched to a gene: 9. The CDR3 length is 15 residues. The CDR3 is CASSESGGYTDTQYF. In DNA form, the CDR3 reads TGCGCCAGCTCGGAGAGCGGGGGATACACAGATACGCAGTATTTT.

The J gene is TRBJ2-7, the V gene TRBV30; D gene unclear. The V end lost 0 bases, the J end lost 6 bases, and 6 bases lay between the germline ends. The CDR3 has 11 amino acids. CDR1 GTSNPN and CDR2 SVGIG come from the germline V gene (reference sequence). The CDR3 is CAWSVGREQYF. CDR3 nucleotides: TGTGCCTGGAGTGTAGGACGCGAGCAGTACTTC. Combining the CDR3 with reference TRBV30 and TRBJ2-7 gives the whole variable domain SQTIHQWPATLVQPVGSPLSLECTVEGTSNPNLYWYRQAAGRGLQLLFYSVGIGQISSEVPQNLSASRPQDRQFILSSKKLLLSDSGFYLCAWSVGREQYFGPGTRLTVT.

The chain joins TRBV2 to TRBJ2-3; tentative D call: TRBD1 (5 bases). CDR1 is SNHLY, CDR2 FYNNEI, per germline. The CDR3 is made up of 16 amino acids. The V and J ends lost 6 bases and 0 bases respectively, with 16 bases between them. CDR3 DNA sequence: TGTGCCAGCAGCCATCCCGCCAGGGATAGCACAGATACGCAGTATTTT. Its protein is CASSHPARDSTDTQYF.

This clone was observed a handful of times. V and J are TRBV29-1 and TRBJ2-3; 8 bases are a match to TRBD2. This CDR3 spans 16 amino acids. Germline trimming cut 2 bases from V and 4 bases from J; bases unmatched to any gene: 11. Germline V gene lookup returns CDR1 SQVTM and CDR2 ANQGSEA. CDR3 protein: CSVERGLAGGADTQYF. The CDR3 nucleotides read TGCAGCGTTGAAAGAGGGCTAGCGGGTGGCGCAGATACGCAGTATTTT.